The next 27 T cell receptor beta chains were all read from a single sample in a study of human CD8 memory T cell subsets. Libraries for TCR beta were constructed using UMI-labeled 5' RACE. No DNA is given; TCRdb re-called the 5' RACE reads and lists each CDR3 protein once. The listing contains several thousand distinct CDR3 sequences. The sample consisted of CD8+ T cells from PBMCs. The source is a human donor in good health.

The CDR3: CASSGEQGFPGELFF. The V gene is TRBV5-4, the J gene TRBJ2-2; TCRdb proposes TRBD1, but this gene call is untestable without DNA. The CDR3 totals 15 residues. Germline values: CDR1 SGHNT, CDR2 YYREEE (reference sequence). Together with reference TRBV5-4 and TRBJ2-2, the CDR3 gives the full variable domain: ETGVTQSPTHLIKTRGQQVTLRCSSQSGHNTVSWYQQALGQGPQFIFQYYREEENGRGNFPPRFSGLQFPNYSSELNVNALELDDSALYLCASSGEQGFPGELFFGEGSRLTVL.

CDR3 in amino acids: CASMSHSGYEQFF. This chain connects TRBV27 to TRBJ2-1; TCRdb lists TRBD1, though no DNA is available to test this call. Germline assignment: CDR1 MNHEY and CDR2 SMNVEV (reference sequence). This CDR3 contains 13 residues.

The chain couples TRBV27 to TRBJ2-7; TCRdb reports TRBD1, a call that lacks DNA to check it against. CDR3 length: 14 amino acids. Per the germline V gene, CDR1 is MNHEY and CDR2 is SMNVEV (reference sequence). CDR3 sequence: CASSLSPGQVEQYF.

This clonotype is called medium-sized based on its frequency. CDR3 loop: CASSRGLGGNQPQHF. This chain joins TRBV4-1 and TRBJ1-5; TCRdb outputs TRBD1, but without DNA this stays unchecked. The CDR3 runs 15 residues. Looked up from germline, CDR1 is MGHRA and CDR2 is YSYEKL.

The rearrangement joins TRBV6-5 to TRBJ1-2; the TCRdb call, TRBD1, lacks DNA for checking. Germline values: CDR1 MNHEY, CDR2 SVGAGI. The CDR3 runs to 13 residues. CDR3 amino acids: CASTAGAPYGYTF.

CDR3 region: CASSSGNEQFF. The rearrangement uses TRBV13 and TRBJ2-1. The CDR3 runs to 11 residues. Germline V lookup: CDR1 PRHDT, CDR2 FYEKMQ (reference sequence).

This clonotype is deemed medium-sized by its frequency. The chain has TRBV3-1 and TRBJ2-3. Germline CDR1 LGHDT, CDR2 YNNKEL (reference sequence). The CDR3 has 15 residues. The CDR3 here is CASSPGNLGTDTQYF.

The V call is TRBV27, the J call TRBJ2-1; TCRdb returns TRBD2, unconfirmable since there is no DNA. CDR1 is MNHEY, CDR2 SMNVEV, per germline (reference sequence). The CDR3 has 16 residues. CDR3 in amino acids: CASTPGGETRYNEQFF.

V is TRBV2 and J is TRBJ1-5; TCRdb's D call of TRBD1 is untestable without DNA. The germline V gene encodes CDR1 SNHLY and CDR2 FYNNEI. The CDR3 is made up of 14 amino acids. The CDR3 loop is CASSGGQGLLNQHF.

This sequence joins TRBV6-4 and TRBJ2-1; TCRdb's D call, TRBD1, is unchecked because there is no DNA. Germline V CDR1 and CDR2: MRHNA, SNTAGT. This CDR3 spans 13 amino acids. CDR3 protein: CASSPDRGYEQFF.

The CDR3 sequence is CAWSEGNEQYF. The V and J genes are TRBV30 and TRBJ2-7; without DNA, the TCRdb call of TRBD2 cannot be checked. Per germline, CDR1 GTSNPN and CDR2 SVGIG (reference sequence). The CDR3 has 11 residues.

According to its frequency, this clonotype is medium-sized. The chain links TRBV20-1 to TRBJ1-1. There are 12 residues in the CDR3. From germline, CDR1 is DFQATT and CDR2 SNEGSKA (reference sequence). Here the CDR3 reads CSAREAEVKAFF.

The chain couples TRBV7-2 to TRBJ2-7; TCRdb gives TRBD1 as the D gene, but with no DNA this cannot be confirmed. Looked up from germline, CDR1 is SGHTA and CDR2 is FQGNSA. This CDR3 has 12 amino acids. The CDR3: CASGQGVGEQYF.

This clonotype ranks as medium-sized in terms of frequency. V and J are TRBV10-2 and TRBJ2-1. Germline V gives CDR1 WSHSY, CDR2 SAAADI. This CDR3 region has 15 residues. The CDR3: CASSVVSLGNNEQFF.

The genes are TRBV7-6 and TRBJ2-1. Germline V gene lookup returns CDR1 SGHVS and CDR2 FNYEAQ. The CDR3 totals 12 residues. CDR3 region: CASSPNVNEQFF. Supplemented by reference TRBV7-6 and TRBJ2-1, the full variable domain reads GAGVSQSPRYKVTKRGQDVALRCDPISGHVSLYWYRQALGQGPEFLTYFNYEAQQDKSGLPNDRFSAERPEGSISTLTIQRTEQRDSAMYRCASSPNVNEQFFGPGTRLTVL.

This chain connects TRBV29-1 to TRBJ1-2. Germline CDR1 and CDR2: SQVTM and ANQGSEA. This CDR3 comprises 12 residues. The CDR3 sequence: CSVEGLSYGYTF.

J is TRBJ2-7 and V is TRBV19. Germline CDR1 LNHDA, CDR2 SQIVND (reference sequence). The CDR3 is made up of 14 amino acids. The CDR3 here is CASSIDRANYEQYF.

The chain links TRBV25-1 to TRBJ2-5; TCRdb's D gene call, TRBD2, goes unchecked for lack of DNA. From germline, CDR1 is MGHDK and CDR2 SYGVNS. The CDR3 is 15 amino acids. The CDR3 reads CASSESTSGQETQYF.

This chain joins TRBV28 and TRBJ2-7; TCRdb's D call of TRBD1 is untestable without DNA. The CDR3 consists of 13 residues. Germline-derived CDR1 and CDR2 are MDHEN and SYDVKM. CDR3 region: CASSLGGLGEQYF. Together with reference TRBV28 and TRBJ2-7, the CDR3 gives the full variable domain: DVKVTQSSRYLVKRTGEKVFLECVQDMDHENMFWYRQDPGLGLRLIYFSYDVKMKEKGDIPEGYSVSREKKERFSLILESASTNQTSMYLCASSLGGLGEQYFGPGTRLTVT.

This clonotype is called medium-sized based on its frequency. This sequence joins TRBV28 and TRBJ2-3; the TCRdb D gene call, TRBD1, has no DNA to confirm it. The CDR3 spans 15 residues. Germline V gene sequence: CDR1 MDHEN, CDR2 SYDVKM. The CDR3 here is CASSWGLTSTDTQYF.

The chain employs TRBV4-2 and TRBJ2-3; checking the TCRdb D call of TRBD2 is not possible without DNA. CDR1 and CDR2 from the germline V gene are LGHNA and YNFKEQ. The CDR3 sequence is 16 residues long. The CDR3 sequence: CASSPTTFHYTDTQYF.

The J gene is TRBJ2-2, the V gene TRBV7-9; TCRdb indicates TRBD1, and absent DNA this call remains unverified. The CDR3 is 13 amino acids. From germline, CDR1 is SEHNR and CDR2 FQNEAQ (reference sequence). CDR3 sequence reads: CASRPGKVGELFF.

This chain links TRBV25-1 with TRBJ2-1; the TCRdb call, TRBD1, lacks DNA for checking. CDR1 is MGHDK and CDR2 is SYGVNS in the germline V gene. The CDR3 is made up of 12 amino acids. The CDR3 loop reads CASSATGDEQFF.

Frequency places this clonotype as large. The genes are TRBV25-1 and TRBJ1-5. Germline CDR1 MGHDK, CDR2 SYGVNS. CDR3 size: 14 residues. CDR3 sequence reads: CASSEMGHHQPQHF.

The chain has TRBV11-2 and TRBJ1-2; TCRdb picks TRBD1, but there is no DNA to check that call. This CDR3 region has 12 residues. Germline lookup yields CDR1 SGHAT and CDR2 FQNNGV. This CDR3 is CASRGQGVGYTF.

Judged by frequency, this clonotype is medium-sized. The chain's CDR3 is CASSSPDGPSGNTIYF. The chain couples TRBV12-3 or TRBV12-4 to TRBJ1-3. The CDR3 consists of 16 residues.

CDR3 in amino acids: CASKASLRETQYF. The chain combines TRBV28 with TRBJ2-5; TCRdb's D call, TRBD2, is unchecked because there is no DNA. Germline V gene data show CDR1 as MDHEN and CDR2 as SYDVKM. The CDR3 is made up of 13 amino acids.